The clone carrying this T cell receptor (beta chain) appeared a single time. Some clones are missing from TCRdb's copy, which holds only in-frame ones; the method was immunoSEQ multiplex PCR. The sample yields under 300,000 clones, roughly 83% seen once. These data are taken from a study of blood T cell repertoires in COVID-19. Trimming took 5 bases from V and 0 from J, leaving 7 bases between them. Per germline, CDR1 LNHDA and CDR2 SQIVND (reference sequence). The CDR3 loop spans 14 amino acids. This receptor was identified in a human donor with COVID-19, enrolled during active disease. The donor label of this sample is uncertain. The material sequenced was peripheral blood. J is TRBJ1-4 and V is TRBV19; D uncertain. This CDR3 reads CASSYGTTNEKLFF. The CDR3 coding sequence is TGTGCCAGTAGTTATGGCACAACTAATGAAAAACTGTTTTTT.